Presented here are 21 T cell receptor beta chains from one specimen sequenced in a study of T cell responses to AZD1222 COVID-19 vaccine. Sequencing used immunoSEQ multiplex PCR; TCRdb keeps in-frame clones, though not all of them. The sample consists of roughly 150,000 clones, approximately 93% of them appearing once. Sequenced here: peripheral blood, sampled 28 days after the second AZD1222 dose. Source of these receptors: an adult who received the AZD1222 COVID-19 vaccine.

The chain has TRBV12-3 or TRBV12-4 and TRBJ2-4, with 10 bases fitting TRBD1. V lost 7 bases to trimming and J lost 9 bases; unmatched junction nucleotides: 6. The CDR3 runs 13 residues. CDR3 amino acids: CASTVTGGVIQYF. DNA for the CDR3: TGTGCCAGCACCGTGACAGGGGGCGTCATTCAGTACTTC.

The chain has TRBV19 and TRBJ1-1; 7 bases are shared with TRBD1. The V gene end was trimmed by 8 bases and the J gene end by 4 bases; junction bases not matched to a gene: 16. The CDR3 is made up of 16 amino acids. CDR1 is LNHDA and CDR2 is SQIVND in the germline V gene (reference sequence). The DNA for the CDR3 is TGTGCCAGTGGAGAAGGCACACAGGGGCGGCCCACTGAAGCTTTCTTT. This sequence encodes CASGEGTQGRPTEAFF.

In nucleotides, the CDR3 is TGTGCCAGCAGTCCCGAGGGGGTAGGCTATGGCTACACCTTC. Amino acids: CASSPEGVGYGYTF. This sequence joins TRBV27 and TRBJ1-2; the D gene is possibly TRBD1 (6 bases). Germline CDR1 MNHEY, CDR2 SMNVEV (reference sequence). With 5 bases removed from V and 4 bases from J, the gap between germline ends came to 14 bases. CDR3 length: 14 residues.

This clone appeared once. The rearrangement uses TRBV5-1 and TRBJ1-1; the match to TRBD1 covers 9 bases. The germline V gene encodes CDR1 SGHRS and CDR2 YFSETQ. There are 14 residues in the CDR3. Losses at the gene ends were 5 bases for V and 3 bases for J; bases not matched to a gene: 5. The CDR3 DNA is TGCGCCAGCAGAACAGGGGGCCTAGACACTGAAGCTTTCTTT. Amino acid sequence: CASRTGGLDTEAFF.

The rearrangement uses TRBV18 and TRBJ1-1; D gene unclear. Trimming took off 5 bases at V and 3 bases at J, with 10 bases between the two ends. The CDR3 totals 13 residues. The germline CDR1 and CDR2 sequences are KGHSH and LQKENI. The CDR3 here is CASSRKWDTEAFF. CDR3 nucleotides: TGTGCCAGCTCAAGAAAGTGGGACACTGAAGCTTTCTTT. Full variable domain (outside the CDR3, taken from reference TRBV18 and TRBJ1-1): NAGVMQNPRHLVRRRGQEARLRCSPMKGHSHVYWYRQLPEEGLKFMVYLQKENIIDESGMPKERFSAEFPKEGPSILRIQQVVRGDSAAYFCASSRKWDTEAFFGQGTRLTVV.

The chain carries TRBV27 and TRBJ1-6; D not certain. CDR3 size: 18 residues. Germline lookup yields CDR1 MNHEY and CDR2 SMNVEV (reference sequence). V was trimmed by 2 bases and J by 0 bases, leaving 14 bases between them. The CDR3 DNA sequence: TGTGCCAGCAGTTTAAGTGGATCCGGGCACTCCTATAATTCACCCCTCCACTTT. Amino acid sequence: CASSLSGSGHSYNSPLHF.

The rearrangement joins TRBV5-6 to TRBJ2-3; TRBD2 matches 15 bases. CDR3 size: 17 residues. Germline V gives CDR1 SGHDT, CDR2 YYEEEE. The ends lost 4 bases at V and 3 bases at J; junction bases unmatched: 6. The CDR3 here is CASSLGLAGGPTDTQYF. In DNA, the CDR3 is TGTGCCAGCAGCCTCGGACTAGCGGGAGGGCCTACAGATACGCAGTATTTT.

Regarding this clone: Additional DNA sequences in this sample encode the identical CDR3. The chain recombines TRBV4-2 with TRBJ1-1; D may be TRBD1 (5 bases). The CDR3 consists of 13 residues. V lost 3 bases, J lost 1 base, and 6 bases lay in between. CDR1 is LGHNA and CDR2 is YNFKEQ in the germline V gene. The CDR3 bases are TGTGCCAGCAGCCAGGGGCCGAACACTGAAGCTTTCTTT. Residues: CASSQGPNTEAFF.

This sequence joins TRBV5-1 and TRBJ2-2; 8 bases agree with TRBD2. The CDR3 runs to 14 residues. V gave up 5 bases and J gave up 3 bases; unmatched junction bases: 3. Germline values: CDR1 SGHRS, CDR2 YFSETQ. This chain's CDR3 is CASSPAGDTGELFF. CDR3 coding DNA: TGCGCCAGCAGTCCAGCGGGAGACACCGGGGAGCTGTTTTTT.

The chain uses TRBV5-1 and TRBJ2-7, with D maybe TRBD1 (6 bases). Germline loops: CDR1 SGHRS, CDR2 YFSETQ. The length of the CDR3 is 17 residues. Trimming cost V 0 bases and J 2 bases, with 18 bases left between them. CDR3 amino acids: CASSLGGLRSYPYEQYF. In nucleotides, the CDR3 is TGCGCCAGCAGCTTGGGGGGGCTCCGTTCGTACCCCTACGAGCAGTACTTC.

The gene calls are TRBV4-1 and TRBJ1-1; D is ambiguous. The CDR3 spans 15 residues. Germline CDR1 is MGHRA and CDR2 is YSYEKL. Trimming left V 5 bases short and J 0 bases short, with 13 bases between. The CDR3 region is CASSYTSGLNTEAFF. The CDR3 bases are TGCGCCAGCAGCTACACCTCGGGGTTGAACACTGAAGCTTTCTTT.

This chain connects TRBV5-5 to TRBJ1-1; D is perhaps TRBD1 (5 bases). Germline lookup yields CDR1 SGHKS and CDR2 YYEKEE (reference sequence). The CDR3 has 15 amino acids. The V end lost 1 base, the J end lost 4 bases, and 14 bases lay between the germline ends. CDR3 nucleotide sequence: TGTGCCAGCAGCTTGATTCAGGGTCAAGGCACTGAAGCTTTCTTT. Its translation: CASSLIQGQGTEAFF.

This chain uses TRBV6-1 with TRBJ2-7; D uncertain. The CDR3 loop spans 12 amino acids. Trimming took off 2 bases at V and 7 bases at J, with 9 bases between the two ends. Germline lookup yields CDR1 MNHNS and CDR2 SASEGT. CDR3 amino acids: CASSEFPREQYF. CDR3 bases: TGTGCCAGCAGTGAATTCCCGAGGGAGCAGTACTTC.

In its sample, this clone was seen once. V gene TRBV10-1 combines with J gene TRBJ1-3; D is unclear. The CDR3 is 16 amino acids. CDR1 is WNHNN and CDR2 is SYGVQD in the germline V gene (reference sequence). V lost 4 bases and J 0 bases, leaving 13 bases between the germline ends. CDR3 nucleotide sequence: TGCGCCAGCAGTGCCATGGACCGAAGCTCTGGAAACACCATATATTTT. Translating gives CASSAMDRSSGNTIYF.

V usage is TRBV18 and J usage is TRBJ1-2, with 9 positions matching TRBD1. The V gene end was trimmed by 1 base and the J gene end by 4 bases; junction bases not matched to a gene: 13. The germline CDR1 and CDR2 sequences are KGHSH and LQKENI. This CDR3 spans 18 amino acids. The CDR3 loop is CASSPLAPGTGKAYGYTF. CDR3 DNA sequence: TGTGCCAGCTCACCACTTGCACCCGGGACAGGGAAGGCCTATGGCTACACCTTC.

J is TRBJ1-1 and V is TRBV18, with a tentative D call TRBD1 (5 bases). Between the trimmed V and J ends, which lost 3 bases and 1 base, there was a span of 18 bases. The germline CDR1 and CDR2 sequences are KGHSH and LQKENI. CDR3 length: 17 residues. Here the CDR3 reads CASSPYASWDGNTEAFF. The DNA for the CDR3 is TGTGCCAGCTCACCTTACGCGAGCTGGGACGGGAACACTGAAGCTTTCTTT.

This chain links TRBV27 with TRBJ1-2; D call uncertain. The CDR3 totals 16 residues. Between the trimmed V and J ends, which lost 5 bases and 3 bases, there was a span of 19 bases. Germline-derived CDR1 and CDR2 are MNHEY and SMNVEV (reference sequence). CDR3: CASSPTTHLDYYGYTF. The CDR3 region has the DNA TGTGCCAGCAGTCCAACGACACACCTCGACTACTATGGCTACACCTTC.

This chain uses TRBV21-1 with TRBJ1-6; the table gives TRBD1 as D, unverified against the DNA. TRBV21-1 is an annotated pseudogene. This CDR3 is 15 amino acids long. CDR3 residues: CASSSGDRADSPLHF. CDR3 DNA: TGTGCCAGCAGCAGCGGGGACAGAGCGGACTCACCCCTCCACTTT.

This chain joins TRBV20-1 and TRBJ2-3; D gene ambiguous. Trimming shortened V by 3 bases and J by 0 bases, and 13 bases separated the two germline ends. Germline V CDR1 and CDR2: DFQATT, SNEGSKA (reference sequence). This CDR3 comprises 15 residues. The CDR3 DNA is TGCAGTGCTAGTATCCCCGGGTCTAGCACAGATACGCAGTATTTT. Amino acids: CSASIPGSSTDTQYF.

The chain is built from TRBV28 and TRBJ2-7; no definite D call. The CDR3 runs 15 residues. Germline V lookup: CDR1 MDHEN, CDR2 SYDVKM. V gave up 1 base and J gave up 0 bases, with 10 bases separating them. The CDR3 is CASSLSWLSSYEQYF. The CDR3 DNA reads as TGTGCCAGCAGTTTATCGTGGCTCAGCTCCTACGAGCAGTACTTC.

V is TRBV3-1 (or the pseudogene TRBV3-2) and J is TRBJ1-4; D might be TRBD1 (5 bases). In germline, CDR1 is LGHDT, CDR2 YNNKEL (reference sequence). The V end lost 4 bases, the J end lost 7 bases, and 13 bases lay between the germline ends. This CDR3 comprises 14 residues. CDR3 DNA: TGTGCCAGCAGCCCCGGGGGAAGGAGTGAAAAACTGTTTTTT. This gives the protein CASSPGGRSEKLFF.